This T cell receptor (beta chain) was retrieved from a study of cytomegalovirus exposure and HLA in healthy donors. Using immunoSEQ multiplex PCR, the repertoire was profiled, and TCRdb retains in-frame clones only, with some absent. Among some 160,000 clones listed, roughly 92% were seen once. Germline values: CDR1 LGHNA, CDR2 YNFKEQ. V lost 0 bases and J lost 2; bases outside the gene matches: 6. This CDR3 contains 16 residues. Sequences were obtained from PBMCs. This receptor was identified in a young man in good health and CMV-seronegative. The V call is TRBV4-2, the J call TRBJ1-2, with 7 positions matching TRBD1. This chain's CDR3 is CASSQDRGPRNYGYTF. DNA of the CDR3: TGTGCCAGCAGCCAAGATAGGGGGCCACGCAACTATGGCTACACCTTC.